Described below is a single TCR beta chain sequence and its context. Antigen specificity is unknown. Use of 60 Vbeta and 13 Jbeta primers characterized the PCR. The data were produced by immunoSEQ multiplex PCR, yet TCRdb's version contains in-frame clones alone and is incomplete. The sample shows 40,000 to 60,000 clones, 55% to 85% of them seen only once. The data were obtained in a study of cytomegalovirus exposure and HLA in healthy donors. Study-wide results and limits: Most TCR beta V segments were productive about 90% or about 30% of the time in an earlier analysis. It was reported in a later analysis that an Asian-associated ancestry cluster showed fewer N-insertions than the roughly 670-donor mean.

Sequencing was done on a sample of PBMCs. This receptor was obtained from a woman aged 45 to 65 in good health and CMV-seronegative.

CDR3 DNA: TGTGCCAGCAACATAGCGGGAGGAACCGGGGAGCTGTTTTTT. Its protein product is CASNIAGGTGELFF. The gene calls are TRBV6-1 and TRBJ2-2; 10 bases agree with TRBD2. This CDR3 spans 14 amino acids. V trimming: 7 bases; J trimming: 5 bases; junction bases outside the gene matches: 4. CDR1 and CDR2 (germline): MNHNS, SASEGT.